Here is one TCR beta chain with its context. Data came from immunoSEQ multiplex PCR; TCRdb stores just in-frame clones and leaves some out. Among 100,000 to 120,000 clones listed, 75% to 85% were seen once. This entry belongs to a study of blood T cell repertoires in COVID-19. Looking at the study overall: Italy, Spain and the United States were the sources of the convalescent and acute COVID-19 samples. Sources were T cells, B-cell-depleted T cells, or PBMCs; the material itself was cDNA or gDNA.

Germline V gene data show CDR1 as GTSNPN and CDR2 as SVGIG (reference sequence). CDR3 length: 12 amino acids. J was trimmed by 5 bases and V by 3 bases; bases with no gene match: 3. The specimen was peripheral blood. This chain connects TRBV30 to TRBJ1-2; 7 bases are a match to TRBD1. The TCR originated in a woman between 65 and 79 years old with acute or convalescent COVID-19. The CDR3 coding sequence is TGTGCCTGGAGGGGACAGTCATATGGCTACACCTTC. This codes for CAWRGQSYGYTF. The full variable domain, rest sourced from reference TRBV30 and TRBJ1-2, is SQTIHQWPATLVQPVGSPLSLECTVEGTSNPNLYWYRQAAGRGLQLLFYSVGIGQISSEVPQNLSASRPQDRQFILSSKKLLLSDSGFYLCAWRGQSYGYTFGSGTRLTVV.